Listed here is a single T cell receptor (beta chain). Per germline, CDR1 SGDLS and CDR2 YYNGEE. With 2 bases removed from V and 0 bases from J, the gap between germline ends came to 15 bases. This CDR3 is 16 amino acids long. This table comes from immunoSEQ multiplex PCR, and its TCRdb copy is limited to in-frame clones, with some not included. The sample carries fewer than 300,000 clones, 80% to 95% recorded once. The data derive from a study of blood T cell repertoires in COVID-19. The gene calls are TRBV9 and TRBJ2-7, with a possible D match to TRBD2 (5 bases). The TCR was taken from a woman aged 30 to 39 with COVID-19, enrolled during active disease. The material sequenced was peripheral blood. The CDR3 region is CASSVGEGPSSYEQYF. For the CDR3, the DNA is TGTGCCAGCAGCGTCGGTGAGGGCCCCAGCTCCTACGAGCAGTACTTC.